This T cell receptor (beta chain) is from a study of T cells in localized non-small cell lung cancer. Assay: immunoSEQ multiplex PCR; the TCRdb copy retains only in-frame clones and omits some. The sample has roughly 16,000 clones; 85% to 90% are singletons. The table lists this clone with a count of one. Germline V CDR1 and CDR2: SGHAT, FQNNGV. The germline V and J ends were trimmed by 4 bases and 5 bases, with 11 bases remaining between them. This CDR3 region has 14 residues. This receptor was taken from an older female donor with stage I squamous cell lung carcinoma. The source material was peripheral blood, sampled before any cancer treatment. V gene TRBV11-2 combines with J gene TRBJ1-4; weak D call: TRBD1 (6 bases). Written as DNA, the CDR3 is TGTGCCAGCAGCTCAAGGGGGATGAATGAAAAACTGTTTTTT. This encodes CASSSRGMNEKLFF.